The clone carrying this T cell receptor (beta chain) showed up just once. Data came from immunoSEQ multiplex PCR; TCRdb stores just in-frame clones and leaves some out. The table lists 650,000 to 950,000 clones, 70% to 90% of them singletons. The data derive from a study of shared T cell receptors in the human thymus. The germline V gene has CDR1 MNHNS and CDR2 SASEGT. Trimming left V 7 bases short and J 3 bases short, with 19 bases between. The CDR3 spans 15 residues. This same sample was also taken into another study, of human thymus T cells. That work states: Thymus specimens were resections from corrective heart surgery. Related research described thymic repertoires that were highly overlapping among unrelated individuals.

The sequence was collected from a girl under three years old with a congenital heart defect. Sequenced sample: thymocytes. V gene TRBV6-1 combines with J gene TRBJ2-7, with D possibly being TRBD1 (5 bases). The CDR3 is CASNVGRYFFYEQYF. CDR3 bases: TGTGCCAGCAATGTGGGGCGTTACTTCTTCTACGAGCAGTACTTC.